The 22 T cell receptor beta chains given below trace back to one sample, sequenced in a study of blood T cell repertoires in COVID-19. Profiling relied on immunoSEQ multiplex PCR, and the TCRdb table lists in-frame clones only, not all of them. Here the sample spans a few hundred thousand clones, about 90% being singletons. The sequencing input was PBMCs or T cells enriched from blood (not recorded which). Every receptor here comes from a woman younger than 45 who had recovered from COVID-19.

The gene calls are TRBV7-2 and TRBJ1-1; tentative D call: TRBD1 (6 bases). The CDR3 runs 14 residues. Looked up from germline, CDR1 is SGHTA and CDR2 is FQGNSA. Between the trimmed V and J ends, which lost 5 bases and 2 bases, there was a span of 12 bases. The CDR3 reads CASSLQGPNTEAFF. The DNA for the CDR3 is TGTGCCAGCAGCCTCCAGGGGCCAAACACTGAAGCTTTCTTT.

CDR3 sequence: CASSYSRVNYGYTF. CDR3 DNA: TGTGCCAGCAGTTACTCGAGGGTAAACTATGGCTACACCTTC. V and J are TRBV6-2 or TRBV6-3 and TRBJ1-2; unclear D gene. The ends were cut back, 0 bases at V and 2 bases at J, with 7 bases in the middle. Per germline, CDR1 MNHEY and CDR2 SVGEGT. The CDR3 contains 14 residues.

This chain links TRBV27 with TRBJ2-1, with 8 bases aligning to TRBD1. Germline V gene lookup returns CDR1 MNHEY and CDR2 SMNVEV (reference sequence). CDR3 length equals 15 residues. V dropped 7 bases and J dropped 5; count of bases not matched to a gene: 10. DNA for the CDR3: TGTGCCAGCACCGAGACAGGGGAAAAAGACAATGAGCAGTTCTTC. Its protein is CASTETGEKDNEQFF.

The chain recombines TRBV2 with TRBJ2-2; TRBD2 agrees at 8 bases. Germline V lookup: CDR1 SNHLY, CDR2 FYNNEI. The CDR3 sequence is 15 residues long. The trim removed 6 bases at V and 3 bases at J, leaving 6 bases unmatched. CDR3 coding DNA: TGTGCCAGCAGCGCAAGCGGGAGCCACACCGGGGAGCTGTTTTTT. It codes for CASSASGSHTGELFF.

This chain links TRBV5-4 with TRBJ2-3, with 9 positions matching TRBD2. Per the germline V gene, CDR1 is SGHNT and CDR2 is YYREEE (reference sequence). This CDR3 has 16 amino acids. The ends lost 1 base at V and 4 bases at J; junction bases unmatched: 7. The CDR3 sequence is CASSLYAGGVADTQYF. The CDR3 DNA follows: TGTGCCAGCAGCTTGTACGCGGGGGGGGTTGCAGATACGCAGTATTTT.

V and J are TRBV3-1 (or the pseudogene TRBV3-2) and TRBJ2-5, with 7 bases fitting TRBD2. The CDR3 sequence is 15 residues long. The J segment lost 5 bases and the V segment lost 4 bases, leaving 10 bases of the junction unmatched. Germline V gives CDR1 LGHDT, CDR2 YNNKEL (reference sequence). CDR3 sequence reads: CASSPSANGGETQYF. CDR3 coding DNA: TGTGCCAGCAGCCCGTCAGCTAACGGGGGGGAGACCCAGTACTTC.

The rearrangement joins TRBV6-1 to TRBJ1-1, with D possibly TRBD1 on 5 matching bases. Germline lookup yields CDR1 MNHNS and CDR2 SASEGT. V was shortened by 4 bases and J by 4 bases, with 19 bases between the two germline ends. The CDR3 is 16 residues long. Here the CDR3 reads CASSGGGTSTGTEAFF. The DNA for the CDR3 is TGTGCCAGCAGTGGGGGGGGGACCTCAACCGGCACTGAAGCTTTCTTT.

V usage is TRBV7-9 and J usage is TRBJ1-1; 7 bases fit TRBD1. Germline values: CDR1 SEHNR, CDR2 FQNEAQ (reference sequence). This CDR3 has 13 residues. J lost 5 bases, V lost 5 bases, and 5 bases had no gene match. CDR3 residues: CASSQGQPTEAFF. CDR3 bases: TGTGCCAGCAGCCAGGGACAGCCAACTGAAGCTTTCTTT. Supplemented by reference TRBV7-9 and TRBJ1-1, the full variable domain reads DTGVSQNPRHKITKRGQNVTFRCDPISEHNRLYWYRQTLGQGPEFLTYFQNEAQLEKSRLLSDRFSAERPKGSFSTLEIQRTEQGDSAMYLCASSQGQPTEAFFGQGTRLTVV.

V usage is TRBV2 and J usage is TRBJ2-1; 7 bases fit TRBD2. This CDR3 is 13 amino acids long. Germline V lookup: CDR1 SNHLY, CDR2 FYNNEI. V dropped 5 bases and J dropped 9; count of bases not matched to a gene: 7. In DNA form, the CDR3 reads TGTGCCAGCAGTACCCGACTAGCTGGTGAGCAGTTCTTC. Protein product: CASSTRLAGEQFF.

This sequence joins TRBV29-1 and TRBJ2-3; 7 bases align to TRBD1. Germline V gene data show CDR1 as SQVTM and CDR2 as ANQGSEA. Germline trimming cut 5 bases from V and 6 bases from J; bases unmatched to any gene: 14. The CDR3 is 15 residues long. CDR3: CSVRASGGWKDTQYF. In DNA, the CDR3 is TGCAGCGTTCGGGCCTCAGGGGGTTGGAAGGATACGCAGTATTTT.

The CDR3 bases are TGTGCCAGCTCACCATCGGCGGCTAGCACAGATACGCAGTATTTT. It translates to CASSPSAASTDTQYF. This sequence joins TRBV18 and TRBJ2-3, with D unclear. CDR1 is KGHSH and CDR2 is LQKENI in the germline V gene. This CDR3 is 15 amino acids long. Trimming took off 2 bases at V and 0 bases at J, with 9 bases between the two ends.

The CDR3 bases are TGTGCCAGCAGTGAAAATAGCGGGGGAGGCAATGAGCAGTTCTTC. As protein: CASSENSGGGNEQFF. The rearrangement links TRBV25-1 to TRBJ2-1, with TRBD2 matching over 9 bases. Germline CDR1 and CDR2: MGHDK and SYGVNS. The CDR3 is 15 residues long. J gave up 6 bases and V 2 bases, and 5 bases lay outside the gene matches.

This rearrangement joins TRBV30 to TRBJ1-5; the D gene is possibly TRBD1 (5 bases). Germline loops: CDR1 GTSNPN, CDR2 SVGIG (reference sequence). The V end lost 3 bases, the J end lost 0 bases, and 6 bases lay between the germline ends. The CDR3 loop spans 13 amino acids. DNA for the CDR3: TGTGCCTGGAGCAGGGATAGCAATCAGCCCCAGCATTTT. It specifies CAWSRDSNQPQHF.

This chain joins TRBV28 and TRBJ1-4; 7 positions agree with TRBD1. This CDR3 comprises 15 residues. Unmatched junction bases numbered 12, after V lost 6 bases and J lost 8 bases. Germline CDR1 is MDHEN and CDR2 is SYDVKM. The CDR3 sequence is CASSPSTGFREKLFF. The CDR3 DNA sequence: TGTGCCAGCAGCCCCTCGACAGGGTTTCGAGAAAAACTGTTTTTT.

The chain combines TRBV6-5 with TRBJ2-2; possible D gene TRBD2, 5 bases. V lost 6 bases and J lost 3, with 11 bases in between. From germline, CDR1 is MNHEY and CDR2 SVGAGI. CDR3 length equals 14 residues. CDR3 DNA: TGTGCCAGCAGAGTGAGGGAATACACCGGGGAGCTGTTTTTT. Translating it yields CASRVREYTGELFF.

The V call is TRBV11-2, the J call TRBJ1-6; D is undetermined. CDR3 length: 17 residues. V was pared by 1 base and J by 2 bases, with 12 bases between. Per the germline V gene, CDR1 is SGHAT and CDR2 is FQNNGV. The CDR3 is CASSLGRGLPYNSPLHF. CDR3 nucleotide sequence: TGTGCCAGCAGCTTAGGTCGCGGGTTGCCCTATAATTCACCCCTCCACTTT.

This chain joins TRBV7-9 and TRBJ2-7; 9 nucleotides match TRBD2. The CDR3 has 14 residues. The J segment lost 2 bases and the V segment lost 4 bases, leaving 3 bases of the junction unmatched. Germline-derived CDR1 and CDR2 are SEHNR and FQNEAQ (reference sequence). CDR3 DNA: TGTGCCAGCAGCTCTAGCGGGGCCCCCTACGAGCAGTACTTC. It codes for CASSSSGAPYEQYF. Using reference TRBV7-9 and TRBJ2-7 for the parts outside the CDR3, the full variable domain is DTGVSQNPRHKITKRGQNVTFRCDPISEHNRLYWYRQTLGQGPEFLTYFQNEAQLEKSRLLSDRFSAERPKGSFSTLEIQRTEQGDSAMYLCASSSSGAPYEQYFGPGTRLTVT.

The chain couples TRBV10-3 to TRBJ2-7; TRBD1 agrees at 7 bases. This CDR3 comprises 14 residues. J gave up 4 bases and V 7 bases, and 10 bases lay outside the gene matches. Germline V gene data show CDR1 as ENHRY and CDR2 as SYGVKD. The CDR3 DNA reads as TGTGCCATCACTAACCGGGACAGTGGGTACGAGCAGTACTTC. Its protein is CAITNRDSGYEQYF.

This chain connects TRBV9 to TRBJ2-1; 13 bases map to TRBD2. The CDR3 is 19 residues long. J gave up 7 bases and V 4 bases, and 17 bases lay outside the gene matches. The V gene's germline CDR1 is SGDLS and CDR2 YYNGEE. The CDR3 DNA reads as TGTGCCAGCAGCCCGGGACTAGCGGGGCTTGGGGCACTACGGAATGAGCAGTTCTTC. Protein product: CASSPGLAGLGALRNEQFF.

V is TRBV6-1 and J is TRBJ2-1, with 7 bases aligning to TRBD2. Germline V CDR1 and CDR2: MNHNS, SASEGT. The CDR3 extends over 17 amino acids. With V trimmed by 2 bases and J by 5 bases, 12 bases remained unmatched. The DNA of the CDR3 is TGTGCCAGCAGTGAAAAATTGGGACGGGGGGTTCACAATGAGCAGTTCTTC. This encodes CASSEKLGRGVHNEQFF.

V is TRBV24-1 and J is TRBJ2-7, with D tentatively TRBD1 (5 bases). In germline, CDR1 is KGHDR, CDR2 SFDVKD. The CDR3 sequence is 14 residues long. The ends were cut back, 4 bases at V and 5 bases at J, with 14 bases in the middle. The CDR3 nucleotides are TGTGCCACCAGTGACCCAACAACAGGTAACGAGCAGTACTTC. It specifies CATSDPTTGNEQYF.

This rearrangement joins TRBV7-9 to TRBJ1-1, with D possibly TRBD1 on 5 matching bases. Per germline, CDR1 SEHNR and CDR2 FQNEAQ (reference sequence). V lost 3 bases and J 1 base, leaving 6 bases between the germline ends. This CDR3 contains 13 residues. The CDR3 DNA sequence: TGTGCCAGCAGCTTTCAGGGGAACACTGAAGCTTTCTTT. Protein sequence: CASSFQGNTEAFF.